One sample yielded the 32 T cell receptor beta chains listed below, sequenced in a study of blood T cell repertoires in COVID-19. This table comes from immunoSEQ multiplex PCR, and its TCRdb copy is limited to in-frame clones, with some not included. This sample has approximately 390,000 clones; around 87% occur once, and the top ten carry 10%. Sequencing was performed on PBMCs or T cells enriched from blood (not recorded which). Source of these receptors: a woman in her 50s who had recovered from COVID-19.

V and J are TRBV5-6 and TRBJ2-3, with D tentatively TRBD1 (5 bases). CDR3 length equals 17 residues. V was clipped by 1 base and J by 1 base, with 16 bases between them. Germline assignment: CDR1 SGHDT and CDR2 YYEEEE. The CDR3, as DNA: TGTGCCAGCAGCTTGCGCCGTACAGGCTGGGGCACAGATACGCAGTATTTT. It specifies CASSLRRTGWGTDTQYF.

The genes are TRBV2 and TRBJ1-6, with a weak D call TRBD1 (6 bases). With 6 bases removed from V and 9 bases from J, the gap between germline ends came to 18 bases. This CDR3 contains 15 residues. Per germline, CDR1 SNHLY and CDR2 FYNNEI. CDR3 bases: TGTGCCAGCAGCCACAAGAGGGGGAATCGTTCACCCCTCCACTTT. As protein: CASSHKRGNRSPLHF.

The chain employs TRBV2 and TRBJ1-1; TRBD1 matches at 8 bases. J was trimmed by 5 bases and V by 8 bases; bases with no gene match: 1. CDR1 is SNHLY, CDR2 FYNNEI, per germline. The CDR3 loop spans 11 amino acids. In DNA form, the CDR3 reads TGTGCCAGCCAGGGGGCGACTGAAGCTTTCTTT. Its translation: CASQGATEAFF.

The chain combines TRBV19 with TRBJ2-6; the D gene is possibly TRBD1 (5 bases). V was clipped by 4 bases and J by 0 bases, with 10 bases between them. There are 16 residues in the CDR3. Looked up from germline, CDR1 is LNHDA and CDR2 is SQIVND (reference sequence). For the CDR3, the DNA is TGTGCCAGTAGTACGCGACAGAGCTCTGGGGCCAACGTCCTGACTTTC. Translating gives CASSTRQSSGANVLTF.

This rearrangement joins TRBV27 to TRBJ2-2; D remains ambiguous. V lost 2 bases to trimming and J lost 6 bases, with 13 bases between them. Germline V gene lookup returns CDR1 MNHEY and CDR2 SMNVEV (reference sequence). The CDR3 loop spans 15 amino acids. CDR3 in amino acids: CASSLLSQLAGELFF. The CDR3 DNA reads as TGTGCCAGCAGTTTACTCTCCCAGTTGGCCGGGGAGCTGTTTTTT.

This chain connects TRBV7-2 to TRBJ1-2, with D tentatively TRBD1 (6 bases). Trimming cost V 5 bases and J 1 base, with 8 bases left between them. The germline gives CDR1 SGHTA, CDR2 FQGNSA. This CDR3 contains 13 residues. CDR3: CASSRDINYGYTF. For the CDR3, the DNA is TGTGCCAGCAGCAGGGACATTAACTATGGCTACACCTTC.

This clone has just one count. The gene calls are TRBV13 and TRBJ2-7; 7 bases match TRBD1. Unmatched junction bases numbered 4, after V lost 5 bases and J lost 0 bases. CDR1 is PRHDT, CDR2 FYEKMQ, per germline (reference sequence). The CDR3 contains 14 residues. The CDR3 sequence: CASSPRDSSYEQYF. CDR3 nucleotide sequence: TGTGCCAGCAGCCCCCGGGACAGCTCCTACGAGCAGTACTTC.

This clone was observed once. The chain carries TRBV5-4 and TRBJ2-7; D uncertain. CDR3 length equals 16 residues. V was trimmed by 3 bases and J by 2 bases, leaving 18 bases between them. Germline assignment: CDR1 SGHNT and CDR2 YYREEE (reference sequence). The CDR3 sequence: CASSSEPTYRAYEQYF. The DNA of the CDR3 is TGTGCCAGCAGCTCCGAACCAACTTACAGAGCCTACGAGCAGTACTTC.

This chain joins TRBV12-3 or TRBV12-4 and TRBJ2-5, with D possibly matching TRBD2 (6 bases). V dropped 3 bases and J dropped 4 bases, with 9 bases sitting between them. The CDR3 sequence is 13 residues long. CDR3 protein: CASSFGEVETQYF. CDR3 bases: TGTGCCAGCAGTTTTGGGGAGGTAGAGACCCAGTACTTC.

CDR3 residues: CAAVPGQFAYEQYF. The CDR3 region has the DNA TGTGCAGCGGTACCGGGACAGTTTGCCTACGAGCAGTACTTC. The chain couples TRBV28 to TRBJ2-7, with TRBD1 matching 7 bases. The length of the CDR3 is 14 residues. CDR1 is MDHEN and CDR2 is SYDVKM in the germline V gene.

The chain recombines TRBV19 with TRBJ2-2; TRBD1 aligns across 7 bases. J lost 6 bases, V lost 1 base, and 2 bases had no gene match. The CDR3 totals 14 residues. The germline CDR1 and CDR2 sequences are LNHDA and SQIVND (reference sequence). The DNA of the CDR3 is TGTGCCAGTAGTATAGCAGGGGGTTCCGGGGAGCTGTTTTTT. Encoded protein: CASSIAGGSGELFF.

The gene calls are TRBV18 and TRBJ2-1; D is possibly TRBD1 (6 bases). The CDR3 length is 12 residues. Germline loops: CDR1 KGHSH, CDR2 LQKENI. The V end was cut by 4 bases, the J end by 10 bases, with 11 bases between. The CDR3 DNA follows: TGTGCCAGCTCACTACAGGGCGGGGAGCAGTTCTTC. As protein: CASSLQGGEQFF. Full variable domain (outside the CDR3, taken from reference TRBV18 and TRBJ2-1): NAGVMQNPRHLVRRRGQEARLRCSPMKGHSHVYWYRQLPEEGLKFMVYLQKENIIDESGMPKERFSAEFPKEGPSILRIQQVVRGDSAAYFCASSLQGGEQFFGPGTRLTVL.

This clone was seen just once. The V and J genes are TRBV9 and TRBJ2-2; possible D gene TRBD1, 6 bases. Germline-derived CDR1 and CDR2 are SGDLS and YYNGEE. The CDR3 runs 17 residues. V lost 0 bases and J 3 bases, leaving 15 bases between the germline ends. The CDR3 nucleotides read TGTGCCAGCAGCGTAGACGCAACAGGGTGGTACACCGGGGAGCTGTTTTTT. Residues: CASSVDATGWYTGELFF. The entire variable domain, with the rest obtained from reference TRBV9 and TRBJ2-2, is as follows: DSGVTQTPKHLITATGQRVTLRCSPRSGDLSVYWYQQSLDQGLQFLIQYYNGEERAKGNILERFSAQQFPDLHSELNLSSLELGDSALYFCASSVDATGWYTGELFFGEGSRLTVL.

This chain connects TRBV3-1 (or the pseudogene TRBV3-2) to TRBJ1-6, with D uncertain. Per the germline V gene, CDR1 is LGHDT and CDR2 is YNNKEL (reference sequence). This CDR3 is 17 amino acids long. With 1 base removed from V and 0 bases from J, the gap between germline ends came to 10 bases. The DNA of the CDR3 is TGTGCCAGCAGCCAAGGTAAACAGAGCTCCTATAATTCACCCCTCCACTTT. Translating gives CASSQGKQSSYNSPLHF.

This chain joins TRBV18 and TRBJ1-1; D uncertain. Germline lookup yields CDR1 KGHSH and CDR2 LQKENI. The V end was cut by 1 base, the J end by 1 base, with 7 bases between. CDR3 length: 14 residues. DNA for the CDR3: TGTGCCAGCTCACCACAACACCCGAACACTGAAGCTTTCTTT. Its translation: CASSPQHPNTEAFF.

V and J are TRBV7-8 and TRBJ2-5; 13 positions agree with TRBD2. There are 17 residues in the CDR3. Germline trimming cut 5 bases from V and 4 bases from J; bases unmatched to any gene: 10. Germline V gene sequence: CDR1 SGHVS, CDR2 FQNEAQ. The CDR3 loop reads CASSRTSGGSLRETQYF. CDR3 DNA sequence: TGTGCCAGCAGCAGGACTAGCGGGGGCTCCTTGAGAGAGACCCAGTACTTC.

The CDR3 DNA follows: TGTGCCAGCAGCAACAGGGTCGACTATGGCTACACCTTC. Residues: CASSNRVDYGYTF. The V gene is TRBV6-5, the J gene TRBJ1-2; perhaps TRBD1 as D (6 bases). Germline-derived CDR1 and CDR2 are MNHEY and SVGAGI. V was shortened by 6 bases and J by 3 bases, with 11 bases between the two germline ends. The CDR3 spans 13 residues.

The chain uses TRBV11-3 and TRBJ2-2, with D possibly matching TRBD1 (5 bases). Trimming took off 1 base at V and 4 bases at J, with 7 bases between the two ends. CDR3 length: 14 amino acids. CDR1 is SGHNT and CDR2 is YENEEA in the germline V gene. DNA for the CDR3: TGTGCCAGCAGCTTAGGACAGTCCACCGGGGAGCTGTTTTTT. Translating it yields CASSLGQSTGELFF.

The chain joins TRBV1 to TRBJ1-2; the table's D gene call, TRBD1, was not cross checked with the DNA. TRBV1 is noted as a pseudogene. The length of the CDR3 is 16 residues. The CDR3 here is CTSSQAGPGTDYGYTF. The CDR3 DNA is TGCACCAGCAGCCAAGCTGGCCCTGGGACAGACTATGGCTACACCTTC.

This chain joins TRBV11-1 and TRBJ1-2; D may be TRBD1 (5 bases). This CDR3 comprises 15 residues. Trimming removed 3 bases at V and 3 bases at J, with 14 bases between. Germline values: CDR1 SGHAT, CDR2 FQDESV (reference sequence). The CDR3 DNA reads as TGTGCCAGCAGCTTGAACTTTGGGGCAGACTATGGCTACACCTTC. Translated: CASSLNFGADYGYTF.

The V gene is TRBV5-1, the J gene TRBJ2-5; 8 nucleotides align to TRBD2. After removal of 1 base from V and 1 base from J, the junction contained 6 bases not matched to a gene. The CDR3 contains 16 residues. Germline CDR1 SGHRS, CDR2 YFSETQ. CDR3 bases: TGCGCCAGCAGCTTGCCCAGCGGGGGACCCCAAGAGACCCAGTACTTC. Amino acid sequence: CASSLPSGGPQETQYF.

The chain employs TRBV11-2 and TRBJ1-1, with unresolved D. The CDR3 runs 16 residues. Germline loops: CDR1 SGHAT, CDR2 FQNNGV. V lost 4 bases to trimming and J lost 1 base, with 16 bases between them. CDR3 coding DNA: TGTGCCAGCAGCTCCAATCCGGTCGGTCCGAACACTGAAGCTTTCTTT. Its translation is CASSSNPVGPNTEAFF.

This clone came up a few times. The CDR3 DNA is TGTGCCAGCACCGCGCGTCGGCGCTTCATGCCGCTCGGAGACTCTGGAAACACCATATATTTT. Translating it yields CASTARRRFMPLGDSGNTIYF. This rearrangement joins TRBV7-9 to TRBJ1-3, with D unresolved. Germline assignment: CDR1 SEHNR and CDR2 FQNEAQ (reference sequence). The CDR3 consists of 21 residues. V lost 7 bases and J 0 bases, leaving 31 bases between the germline ends.

The chain combines TRBV11-2 with TRBJ2-5; 15 bases map to TRBD2. The germline V gene encodes CDR1 SGHAT and CDR2 FQNNGV. The CDR3 is made up of 17 amino acids. V was clipped by 5 bases and J by 5 bases; unmatched bases: 9. The CDR3 sequence is CASSPRTSGGAWETQYF. The DNA of the CDR3 is TGTGCCAGCAGCCCCCGGACTAGCGGGGGGGCATGGGAGACCCAGTACTTC.

The rearrangement joins TRBV11-2 to TRBJ2-3; TRBD2 agrees at 10 bases. V was clipped by 5 bases and J by 2 bases; unmatched bases: 4. Germline CDR1 SGHAT, CDR2 FQNNGV. The CDR3 totals 15 residues. The CDR3 bases are TGTGCCAGCAGCCAGAGCGGGGGGGCCACAGATACGCAGTATTTT. Translating it yields CASSQSGGATDTQYF. Supplemented by reference TRBV11-2 and TRBJ2-3, the full variable domain reads EAGVAQSPRYKIIEKRQSVAFWCNPISGHATLYWYQQILGQGPKLLIQFQNNGVVDDSQLPKDRFSAERLKGVDSTLKIQPAKLEDSAVYLCASSQSGGATDTQYFGPGTRLTVL.

V gene TRBV28 combines with J gene TRBJ2-5; 14 positions match TRBD2. V trimming: 6 bases; J trimming: 5 bases; junction bases outside the gene matches: 5. Germline V lookup: CDR1 MDHEN, CDR2 SYDVKM. This CDR3 spans 15 amino acids. The CDR3 DNA reads as TGTGCCAGCAGCCTGGGACTAGCGGGGGCGGAGACCCAGTACTTC. Protein product: CASSLGLAGAETQYF.

This clone appeared once. This chain uses TRBV28 with TRBJ2-7; D remains ambiguous. V was trimmed by 2 bases and J by 3 bases, leaving 11 bases between them. The germline CDR1 and CDR2 sequences are MDHEN and SYDVKM. The CDR3 totals 14 residues. The CDR3 sequence: CASSLRLENYEQYF. The CDR3 DNA reads TGTGCCAGCAGTTTAAGGTTGGAGAACTACGAGCAGTACTTC. The full variable domain, its missing parts supplied by reference TRBV28 and TRBJ2-7, is DVKVTQSSRYLVKRTGEKVFLECVQDMDHENMFWYRQDPGLGLRLIYFSYDVKMKEKGDIPEGYSVSREKKERFSLILESASTNQTSMYLCASSLRLENYEQYFGPGTRLTVT.

CDR3 DNA sequence: TGTGCCAGCAGCTCTGGGACCGGGACAGGGGGCTTAGCTTTCTTT. Protein product: CASSSGTGTGGLAFF. The chain joins TRBV7-9 to TRBJ1-1; TRBD1 matches 12 bases. From germline, CDR1 is SEHNR and CDR2 FQNEAQ (reference sequence). Trimming removed 4 bases from V and 10 bases from J; junction bases left unmatched: 10. The CDR3 contains 15 residues.

V and J are TRBV27 and TRBJ2-5; D gene unclear. The CDR3 is 16 residues long. Germline V lookup: CDR1 MNHEY, CDR2 SMNVEV (reference sequence). Trimming cost V 2 bases and J 0 bases, with 13 bases left between them. The CDR3 sequence: CASSLRGSANQETQYF. In nucleotides, the CDR3 is TGTGCCAGCAGTTTAAGAGGCAGCGCTAACCAAGAGACCCAGTACTTC.

This clone has only a few counts. V usage is TRBV27 and J usage is TRBJ2-7; maybe TRBD2 (5 bases). The germline CDR1 and CDR2 sequences are MNHEY and SMNVEV (reference sequence). Trimming took 3 bases from V and 5 from J, leaving 14 bases between them. The CDR3 is made up of 14 amino acids. CDR3 protein: CASSFAGAGNEQYF. For the CDR3, the DNA is TGTGCCAGCAGTTTCGCAGGCGCCGGGAACGAGCAGTACTTC.

A note on this clone: Distinct nucleotide sequences in the sample also encode this CDR3. This chain links TRBV5-1 with TRBJ2-1, with 11 bases identical to TRBD2. The CDR3 loop spans 14 amino acids. V lost 4 bases to trimming and J lost 5 bases; unmatched junction nucleotides: 2. Germline V CDR1 and CDR2: SGHRS, YFSETQ. CDR3 sequence reads: CASSAGLADNEQFF. The CDR3 DNA is TGCGCCAGCAGCGCGGGACTAGCGGACAATGAGCAGTTCTTC.

The V call is TRBV7-9, the J call TRBJ1-2; 7 bases agree with TRBD1. The CDR3 has 14 residues. The J segment lost 5 bases and the V segment lost 3 bases, leaving 6 bases of the junction unmatched. Germline V gene lookup returns CDR1 SEHNR and CDR2 FQNEAQ (reference sequence). The CDR3 sequence is CASSFGTDLYGYTF. In nucleotides, the CDR3 is TGTGCCAGCAGCTTCGGGACAGACCTATATGGCTACACCTTC.